The sample holds a few counts of the clone carrying this T cell receptor beta chain. The antigen remains unidentified. This record belongs to a study of response to subunit inactivated influenza vaccine. Study-level findings and limits: Authors suggested few new T cells are recruited by each seasonal influenza vaccination.

TCRdb fed the RT-PCR reads into MiXCR, producing one record per CDR3 protein. The repertoire holds around 570,000 distinct CDR3 sequences, with around 8% as singletons. The CDR3 length is 14 residues. CDR1 and CDR2 (germline): DFQATT, SNEGSKA (reference sequence). The receptor's source is a man aged 50-75 years who received an inactivated influenza vaccine. This chain connects TRBV20-1 to TRBJ1-5; D not resolved. The material was PBMCs from blood, obtained less than 30 months after vaccination. CDR3 nucleotide sequence: TGCAGCGCCCATAGGAGATATAGCAATCAGCCCCAGCATTTT. Its protein is CSAHRRYSNQPQHF.